The 14 T cell receptor beta chains presented below share a single source sample, sequenced in a study of patients and donors after allogeneic stem cell transplantation. TCRdb ran MiXCR on the RT-PCR reads and lists one entry per CDR3 protein. The repertoire holds about 960,000 distinct CDR3 sequences, 18% seen once, with roughly 6% in the top ten. Sequencing was done on a sample of blood, either unsorted or a sorted T cell fraction (not recorded which). The receptors derive from a human donor who was either an allogeneic HSCT recipient or a stem cell or donor lymphocyte infusion donor (not recorded which). It is not recorded whose cells these are; they may come from a transplant donor.

V and J are TRBV12-3 or TRBV12-4 and TRBJ2-2, with TRBD2 matching 7 bases. The CDR3 runs 16 residues. V dropped 7 bases and J dropped 8; count of bases not matched to a gene: 16. The CDR3 DNA is TGTGCCAGCACCCCCCAGTTCGGCGGGAGAGTAGGGGAGCTGTTTTTT. Its translation: CASTPQFGGRVGELFF.

In its sample, this clonotype was seen a few times. The rearrangement links TRBV4-1 to TRBJ1-5; D is undetermined. Germline CDR1 and CDR2: MGHRA and YSYEKL. Trimming removed 3 bases from V and 2 bases from J, with 8 bases in between. This CDR3 spans 14 amino acids. The CDR3 region is CASSQDPGNQPQHF. For the CDR3, the DNA is TGCGCCAGCAGCCAGGACCCAGGCAATCAGCCCCAGCATTTT.

The CDR3 spells CASGKRGGNQPQHF. The CDR3 DNA sequence: TGTGCCAGCGGAAAGCGGGGGGGCAATCAGCCCCAGCATTTT. V is TRBV2 and J is TRBJ1-5; D perhaps matches TRBD1 (5 bases). Germline CDR1 reads SNHLY; CDR2 reads FYNNEI. V dropped 8 bases and J dropped 2 bases, with 13 bases sitting between them. CDR3 size: 14 residues.

The rearrangement uses TRBV11-2 and TRBJ2-7, with 9 bases matching TRBD1. Trimming removed 7 bases from V and 5 bases from J; junction bases left unmatched: 15. The CDR3 contains 16 residues. Germline V gene sequence: CDR1 SGHAT, CDR2 FQNNGV. Written as DNA, the CDR3 is TGTGCCAGCACGAACAACCTGGGACAGGGTGGGCACGAGCAGTACTTC. Protein product: CASTNNLGQGGHEQYF.

The V gene is TRBV9, the J gene TRBJ1-3; the match to TRBD1 covers 8 bases. The germline V gene encodes CDR1 SGDLS and CDR2 YYNGEE. The CDR3 covers 17 residues. V dropped 4 bases and J dropped 4; count of bases not matched to a gene: 13. The CDR3 reads CASSTVSERDRGNTIYF. The CDR3 DNA follows: TGTGCCAGCAGCACCGTGTCGGAGAGGGACAGGGGAAACACCATATATTTT.

This chain connects TRBV9 to TRBJ2-2; no firm D call. Trimming removed 4 bases from V and 4 bases from J, with 17 bases in between. Germline-derived CDR1 and CDR2 are SGDLS and YYNGEE. The CDR3 has 16 residues. The CDR3 region is CASSISGWQVTGELFF. The DNA for the CDR3 is TGTGCCAGCAGCATCTCCGGGTGGCAAGTCACCGGGGAGCTGTTTTTT. Based on the CDR3 plus reference TRBV9 and TRBJ2-2, the full variable domain is DSGVTQTPKHLITATGQRVTLRCSPRSGDLSVYWYQQSLDQGLQFLIQYYNGEERAKGNILERFSAQQFPDLHSELNLSSLELGDSALYFCASSISGWQVTGELFFGEGSRLTVL.

This clonotype turned up a few times. The chain couples TRBV20-1 to TRBJ1-3; no firm D call. V lost 3 bases, J lost 1 base, and 7 bases lay in between. From germline, CDR1 is DFQATT and CDR2 SNEGSKA (reference sequence). The CDR3 totals 13 residues. The CDR3 region is CSASGQSGNTIYF. For the CDR3, the DNA is TGCAGTGCTAGTGGCCAATCTGGAAACACCATATATTTT.

The table lists this clonotype with many counts. The chain recombines TRBV15 with TRBJ2-2, with D unclear. The CDR3 totals 15 residues. Germline CDR1 reads LNHNV; CDR2 reads YYDKDF (reference sequence). Between the trimmed V and J ends, which lost 0 bases and 4 bases, there was a span of 9 bases. The CDR3 region has the DNA TGTGCCACCAGCAGAGATCTCCAGACCACCGGGGAGCTGTTTTTT. This gives the protein CATSRDLQTTGELFF.

This clonotype showed up just a few times. The chain couples TRBV10-3 to TRBJ2-3; 9 bases agree with TRBD1. After removal of 2 bases from V and 10 bases from J, the junction contained 7 bases not matched to a gene. The germline V gene has CDR1 ENHRY and CDR2 SYGVKD. The CDR3 totals 14 residues. The CDR3 nucleotides read TGTGCCATCAGTGAGACGGACAGGGGAAGGGCGCAGTATTTT. Its translation is CAISETDRGRAQYF.

The chain recombines TRBV29-1 with TRBJ1-4; the match to TRBD1 covers 8 bases. Germline V gene sequence: CDR1 SQVTM, CDR2 ANQGSEA. The CDR3 extends over 12 amino acids. The trim removed 5 bases at V and 13 bases at J, leaving 9 bases unmatched. The CDR3 nucleotides are TGCAGCGTTTGGCAGGGGGCAAGGGGACTGTTTTTT. This codes for CSVWQGARGLFF. Variable domain in full (rest from reference TRBV29-1 and TRBJ1-4): SAVISQKPSRDICQRGTSLTIQCQVDSQVTMMFWYRQQPGQSLTLIATANQGSEATYESGFVIDKFPISRPNLTFSTLTVSNMSPEDSSIYLCSVWQGARGLFFGSGTQLSVL.

This clonotype appeared a few times. The chain employs TRBV27 and TRBJ1-1; D not resolved. CDR1 and CDR2 from the germline V gene are MNHEY and SMNVEV (reference sequence). The V gene lost 2 bases and the J gene lost 0 bases, with 10 bases spanning the gap. CDR3 length: 15 residues. The CDR3 reads CASSLREGLNTEAFF. Written as DNA, the CDR3 is TGTGCCAGCAGTTTAAGGGAGGGCCTGAACACTGAAGCTTTCTTT.

The rearrangement uses TRBV12-3 or TRBV12-4 and TRBJ2-1, with 12 bases lining up with TRBD2. This CDR3 comprises 15 residues. V lost 9 bases, J lost 5 bases, and 8 bases stayed unmatched. DNA for the CDR3: TGTGCCAGTTTGACAACTAGCGGGGGGCACAATGAGCAGTTCTTC. Translated, it gives CASLTTSGGHNEQFF.

The chain recombines TRBV6-5 with TRBJ1-6, with 8 bases that match TRBD1. V gave up 3 bases and J gave up 7 bases; unmatched junction bases: 8. Germline loops: CDR1 MNHEY, CDR2 SVGAGI. The CDR3 sequence is 16 residues long. The CDR3 is CASSYSGYRGNSPLHF. CDR3 nucleotide sequence: TGTGCCAGCAGTTATTCCGGGTACAGGGGGAATTCACCCCTCCACTTT.

This rearrangement joins TRBV2 to TRBJ2-5; 9 bases fit TRBD2. The ends lost 8 bases at V and 0 bases at J; junction bases unmatched: 7. The CDR3 spans 15 residues. CDR1 and CDR2 from the germline V gene are SNHLY and FYNNEI. CDR3: CASRRLAVNQETQYF. In DNA form, the CDR3 reads TGTGCCAGCCGGAGACTAGCGGTGAACCAAGAGACCCAGTACTTC.